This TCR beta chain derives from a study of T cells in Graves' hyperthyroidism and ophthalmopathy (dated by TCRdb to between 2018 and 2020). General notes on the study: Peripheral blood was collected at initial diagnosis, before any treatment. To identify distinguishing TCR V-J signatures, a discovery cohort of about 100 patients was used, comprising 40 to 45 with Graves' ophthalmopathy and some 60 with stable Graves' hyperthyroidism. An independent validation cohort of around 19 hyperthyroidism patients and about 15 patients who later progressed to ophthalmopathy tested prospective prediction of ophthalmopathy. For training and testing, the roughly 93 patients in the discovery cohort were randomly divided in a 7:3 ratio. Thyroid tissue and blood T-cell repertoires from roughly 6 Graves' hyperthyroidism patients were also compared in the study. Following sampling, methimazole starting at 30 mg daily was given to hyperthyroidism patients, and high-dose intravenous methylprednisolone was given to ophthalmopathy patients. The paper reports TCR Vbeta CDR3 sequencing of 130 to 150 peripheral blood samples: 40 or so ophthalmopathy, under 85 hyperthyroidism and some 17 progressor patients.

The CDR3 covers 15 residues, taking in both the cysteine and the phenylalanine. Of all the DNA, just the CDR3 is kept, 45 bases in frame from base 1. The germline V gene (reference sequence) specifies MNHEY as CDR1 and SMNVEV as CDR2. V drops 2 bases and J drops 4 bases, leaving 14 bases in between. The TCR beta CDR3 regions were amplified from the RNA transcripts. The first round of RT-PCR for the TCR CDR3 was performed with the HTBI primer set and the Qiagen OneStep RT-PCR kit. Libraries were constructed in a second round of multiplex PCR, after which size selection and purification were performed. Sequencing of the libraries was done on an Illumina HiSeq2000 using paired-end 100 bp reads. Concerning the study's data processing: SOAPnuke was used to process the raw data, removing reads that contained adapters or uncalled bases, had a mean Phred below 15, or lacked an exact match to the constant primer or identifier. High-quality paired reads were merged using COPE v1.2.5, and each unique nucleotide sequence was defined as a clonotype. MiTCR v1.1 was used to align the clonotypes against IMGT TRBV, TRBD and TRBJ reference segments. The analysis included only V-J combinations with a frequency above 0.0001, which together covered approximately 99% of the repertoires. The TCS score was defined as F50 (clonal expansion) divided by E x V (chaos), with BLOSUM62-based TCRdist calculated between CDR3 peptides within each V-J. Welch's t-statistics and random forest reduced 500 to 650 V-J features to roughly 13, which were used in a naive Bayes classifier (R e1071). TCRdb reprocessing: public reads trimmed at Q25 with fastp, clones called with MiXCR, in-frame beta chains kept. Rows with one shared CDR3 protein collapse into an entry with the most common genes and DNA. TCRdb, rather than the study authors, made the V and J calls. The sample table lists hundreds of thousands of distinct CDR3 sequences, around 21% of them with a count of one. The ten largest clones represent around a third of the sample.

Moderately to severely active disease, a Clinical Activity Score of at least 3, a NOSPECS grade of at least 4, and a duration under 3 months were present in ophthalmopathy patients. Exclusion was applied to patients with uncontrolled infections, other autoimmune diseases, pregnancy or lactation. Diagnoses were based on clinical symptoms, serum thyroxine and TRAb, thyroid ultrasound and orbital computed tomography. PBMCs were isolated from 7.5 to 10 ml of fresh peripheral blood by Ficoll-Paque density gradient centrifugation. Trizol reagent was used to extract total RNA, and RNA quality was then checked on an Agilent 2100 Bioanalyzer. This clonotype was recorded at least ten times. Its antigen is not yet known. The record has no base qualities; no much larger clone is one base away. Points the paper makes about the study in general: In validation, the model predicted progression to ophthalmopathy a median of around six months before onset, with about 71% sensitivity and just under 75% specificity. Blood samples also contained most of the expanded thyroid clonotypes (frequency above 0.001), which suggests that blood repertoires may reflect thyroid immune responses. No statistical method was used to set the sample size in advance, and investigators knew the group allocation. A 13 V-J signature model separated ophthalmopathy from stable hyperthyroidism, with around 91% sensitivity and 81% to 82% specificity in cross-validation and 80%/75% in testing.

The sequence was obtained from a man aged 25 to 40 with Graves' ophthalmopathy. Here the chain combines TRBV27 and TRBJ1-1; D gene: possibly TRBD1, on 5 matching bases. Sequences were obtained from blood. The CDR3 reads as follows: CASSLISGVGTEAFF. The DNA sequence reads TGTGCCAGCAGTTTAATTTCGGGGGTTGGCACTGAAGCTTTCTTT.